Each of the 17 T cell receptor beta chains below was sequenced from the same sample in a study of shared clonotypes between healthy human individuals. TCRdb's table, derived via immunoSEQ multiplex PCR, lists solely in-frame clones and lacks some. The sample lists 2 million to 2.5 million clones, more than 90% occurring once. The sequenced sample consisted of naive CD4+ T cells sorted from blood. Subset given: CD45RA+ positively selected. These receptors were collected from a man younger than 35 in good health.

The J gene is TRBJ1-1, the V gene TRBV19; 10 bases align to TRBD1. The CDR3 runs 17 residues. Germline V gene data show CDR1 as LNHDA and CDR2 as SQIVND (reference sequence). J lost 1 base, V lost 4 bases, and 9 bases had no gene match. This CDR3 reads CASSRPTGGGRNTEAFF. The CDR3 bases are TGTGCCAGTAGTAGACCGACAGGGGGCGGAAGGAACACTGAAGCTTTCTTT.

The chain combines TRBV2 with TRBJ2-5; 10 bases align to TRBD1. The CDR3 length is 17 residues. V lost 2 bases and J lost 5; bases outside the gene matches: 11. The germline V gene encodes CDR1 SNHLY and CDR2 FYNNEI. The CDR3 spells CASSERRYRDRGETQYF. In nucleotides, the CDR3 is TGTGCCAGCAGTGAAAGGCGTTACCGGGACAGGGGTGAGACCCAGTACTTC.

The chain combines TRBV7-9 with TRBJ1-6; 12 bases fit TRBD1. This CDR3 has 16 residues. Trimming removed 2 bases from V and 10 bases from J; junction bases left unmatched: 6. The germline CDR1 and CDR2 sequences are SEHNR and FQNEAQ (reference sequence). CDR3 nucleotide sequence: TGTGCCAGCAGCTTACGGGGACAGGGGGCATGGTCACCCCTCCACTTT. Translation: CASSLRGQGAWSPLHF.

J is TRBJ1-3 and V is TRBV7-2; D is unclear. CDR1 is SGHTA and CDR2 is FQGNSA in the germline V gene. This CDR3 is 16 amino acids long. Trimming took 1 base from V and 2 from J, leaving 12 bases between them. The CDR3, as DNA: TGTGCCAGCAGCTTAGTAGGTACGGGGACTGGAAACACCATATATTTT. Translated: CASSLVGTGTGNTIYF.

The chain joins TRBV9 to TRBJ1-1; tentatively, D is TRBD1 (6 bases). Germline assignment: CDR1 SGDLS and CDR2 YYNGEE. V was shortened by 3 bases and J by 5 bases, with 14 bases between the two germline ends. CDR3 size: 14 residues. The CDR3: CASSGGAPVTEAFF. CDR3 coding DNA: TGTGCCAGCAGCGGGGGGGCACCCGTAACTGAAGCTTTCTTT.

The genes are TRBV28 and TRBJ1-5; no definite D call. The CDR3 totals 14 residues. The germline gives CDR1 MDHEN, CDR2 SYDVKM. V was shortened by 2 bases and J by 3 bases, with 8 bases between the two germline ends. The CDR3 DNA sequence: TGTGCCAGCAGTTTAGCCGGGCCCAATCAGCCCCAGCATTTT. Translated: CASSLAGPNQPQHF.

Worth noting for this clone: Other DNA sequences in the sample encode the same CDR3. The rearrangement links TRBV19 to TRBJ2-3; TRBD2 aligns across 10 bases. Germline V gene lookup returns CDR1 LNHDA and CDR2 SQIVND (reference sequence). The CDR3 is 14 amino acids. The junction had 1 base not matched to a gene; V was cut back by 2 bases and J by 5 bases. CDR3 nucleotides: TGTGCCAGTAGTATAAGCGGGAGGGGAGATACGCAGTATTTT. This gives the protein CASSISGRGDTQYF.

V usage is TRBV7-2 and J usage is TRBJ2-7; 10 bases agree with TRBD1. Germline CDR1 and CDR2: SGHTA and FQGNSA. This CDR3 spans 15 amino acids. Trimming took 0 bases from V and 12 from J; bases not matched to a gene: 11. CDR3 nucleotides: TGTGCCAGCAGCTTAGCCTCCGGGACAGGGGACACCGGGTACTTC. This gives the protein CASSLASGTGDTGYF.

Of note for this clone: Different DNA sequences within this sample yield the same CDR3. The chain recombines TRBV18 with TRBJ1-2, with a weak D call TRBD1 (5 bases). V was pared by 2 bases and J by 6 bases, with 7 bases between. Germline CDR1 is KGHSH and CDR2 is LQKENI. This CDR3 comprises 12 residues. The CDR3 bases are TGTGCCAGCTCACCAGGGACGGATGGCTACACCTTC. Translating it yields CASSPGTDGYTF.

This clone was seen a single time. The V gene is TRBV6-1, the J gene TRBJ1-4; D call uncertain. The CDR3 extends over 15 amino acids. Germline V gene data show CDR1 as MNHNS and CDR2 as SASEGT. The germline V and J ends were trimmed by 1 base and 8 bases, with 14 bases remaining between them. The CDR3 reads CASSEVWGIGEKLFF. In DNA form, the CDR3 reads TGTGCCAGCAGTGAAGTGTGGGGTATCGGCGAAAAACTGTTTTTT.

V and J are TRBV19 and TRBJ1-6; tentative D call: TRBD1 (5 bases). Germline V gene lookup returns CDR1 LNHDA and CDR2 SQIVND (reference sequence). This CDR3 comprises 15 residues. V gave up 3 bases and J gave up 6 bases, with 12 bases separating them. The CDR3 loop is CASSIGTVLNSPLHF. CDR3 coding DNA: TGTGCCAGTAGTATCGGGACCGTCCTTAATTCACCCCTCCACTTT.

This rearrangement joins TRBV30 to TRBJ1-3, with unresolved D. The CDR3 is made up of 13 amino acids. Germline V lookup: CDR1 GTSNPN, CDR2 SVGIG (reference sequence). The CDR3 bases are TGTGCGAGGTCGGTCCTTTCTGGAAACACCATATATTTT. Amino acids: CARSVLSGNTIYF.

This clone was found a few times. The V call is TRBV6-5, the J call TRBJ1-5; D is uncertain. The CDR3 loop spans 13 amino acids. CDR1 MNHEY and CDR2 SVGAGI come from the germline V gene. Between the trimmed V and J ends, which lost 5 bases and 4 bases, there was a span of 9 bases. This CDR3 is CASSRYGNQPQHF. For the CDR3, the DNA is TGTGCCAGCAGTCGTTACGGGAATCAGCCCCAGCATTTT.

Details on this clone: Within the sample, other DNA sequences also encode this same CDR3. CDR3 in DNA: TGCGCCAGCAGCTTGGAGCAGAACACTGAAGCTTTCTTT. It codes for CASSLEQNTEAFF. This chain connects TRBV5-1 to TRBJ1-1; D is ambiguous. The germline V and J ends were trimmed by 0 bases and 1 base, with 4 bases remaining between them. The germline gives CDR1 SGHRS, CDR2 YFSETQ. The CDR3 totals 13 residues.

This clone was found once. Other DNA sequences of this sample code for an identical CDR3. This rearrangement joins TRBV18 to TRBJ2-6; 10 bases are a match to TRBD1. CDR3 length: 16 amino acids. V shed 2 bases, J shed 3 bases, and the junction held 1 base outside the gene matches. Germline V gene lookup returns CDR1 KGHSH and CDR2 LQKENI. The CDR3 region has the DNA TGTGCCAGCTCACCAGGGACAGGGGTTGGGGCCAACGTCCTGACTTTC. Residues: CASSPGTGVGANVLTF.

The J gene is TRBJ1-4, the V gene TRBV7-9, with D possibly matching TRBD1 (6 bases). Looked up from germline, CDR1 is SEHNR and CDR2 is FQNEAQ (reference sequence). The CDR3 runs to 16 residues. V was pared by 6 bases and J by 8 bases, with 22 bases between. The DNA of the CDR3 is TGTGCCAGCAGTCCTGGGACATCTGGTGAGGGAGAAAAACTGTTTTTT. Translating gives CASSPGTSGEGEKLFF.

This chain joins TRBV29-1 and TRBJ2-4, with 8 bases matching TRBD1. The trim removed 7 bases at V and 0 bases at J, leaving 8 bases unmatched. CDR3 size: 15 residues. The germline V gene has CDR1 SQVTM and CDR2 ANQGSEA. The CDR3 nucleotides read TGCAGCGGGGGACAGGCCCCATCAGCCAAAAACATTCAGTACTTC. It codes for CSGGQAPSAKNIQYF.